This T cell receptor beta chain stems from a study of identical twins. Study-wide points: The authors drew conclusions from cross-sectional statistical analysis rather than following the same donors.

V lost 5 bases to trimming and J lost 10 bases, with 15 bases between them. CDR3 length: 14 amino acids. This clonotype has a handful of counts. Its antigen is not identified. Only healthy Caucasians were included as donors. TCRdb reprocessed the 5' RACE reads via MiXCR and lists one record per CDR3 protein. The table includes around 230,000 distinct CDR3 sequences, less than 10% detected once. The sequenced sample consisted of memory (CD45RO+) T cells sorted from blood. The receptor comes from a woman between 18 and 29 years old in good health. V usage is TRBV12-3 or TRBV12-4 and J usage is TRBJ1-6, with a weak D call TRBD1 (5 bases). The CDR3 spells CASSPQPGLSPLHF. The CDR3 coding sequence is TGTGCCAGCAGTCCTCAGCCGGGGCTCTCACCCCTCCACTTT.